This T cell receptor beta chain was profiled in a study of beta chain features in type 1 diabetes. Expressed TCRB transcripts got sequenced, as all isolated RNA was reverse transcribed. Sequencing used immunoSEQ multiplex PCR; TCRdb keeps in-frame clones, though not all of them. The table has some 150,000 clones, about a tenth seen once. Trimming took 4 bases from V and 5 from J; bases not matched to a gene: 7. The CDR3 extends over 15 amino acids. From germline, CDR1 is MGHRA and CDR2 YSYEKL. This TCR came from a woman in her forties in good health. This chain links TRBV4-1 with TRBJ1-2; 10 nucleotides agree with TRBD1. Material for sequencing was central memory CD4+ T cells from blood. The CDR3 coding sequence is TGCGCCAGCAGCCTAGAGACAGGGGGCGGATATGGCTACACCTTC. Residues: CASSLETGGGYGYTF.